Below are 23 T cell receptor beta chains sequenced from a single sample in a study of molecular identifiers for immune sequencing clone quantification. MiXCR, applied by TCRdb to the PCR reads, yields one record per CDR3 protein. The table shows approximately 670,000 distinct CDR3 sequences, with 15% to 20% occurring only once. Sequencing was done on a sample of naive CD8+ T cells from blood, with Jurkat cell RNA spiked in. Subset meaning: FACS-sorted CD8+CD4-CCR7+CD45RA+ naive T cells. These receptors all stem from a human donor in good health. Some libraries in this study had Jurkat cell RNA spiked in.

This clonotype showed up many times. This chain joins TRBV30 and TRBJ2-6; D might be TRBD1 (6 bases). V lost 3 bases to trimming and J lost 3 bases, with 12 bases between them. Per the germline V gene, CDR1 is GTSNPN and CDR2 is SVGIG (reference sequence). The CDR3 covers 15 residues. The CDR3 DNA reads TGTGCCTGGAGGCAGGGGCTAAGTGGGGCCAACGTCCTGACTTTC. Its protein is CAWRQGLSGANVLTF.

Many counts were recorded for this clonotype. The V and J genes are TRBV4-2 and TRBJ1-1; no definite D call. Trimming left V 0 bases short and J 7 bases short, with 9 bases between. The CDR3 length is 13 residues. The germline gives CDR1 LGHNA, CDR2 YNFKEQ. The CDR3 spells CASSQEVADEAFF. The CDR3 nucleotides read TGTGCCAGCAGCCAAGAGGTGGCAGATGAAGCTTTCTTT.

This clonotype was counted at least ten times. V gene TRBV4-3 combines with J gene TRBJ2-7, with 9 bases lining up with TRBD1. J lost 3 bases, V lost 0 bases, and 6 bases had no gene match. Germline V gene sequence: CDR1 LGHNA, CDR2 YSLEER. CDR3 size: 16 residues. Written as DNA, the CDR3 is TGCGCCAGCAGCCAAGATCGACAGGGGGTAAACTACGAGCAGTACTTC. This encodes CASSQDRQGVNYEQYF.

This clonotype has a count of ten or more. The chain is built from TRBV4-3 and TRBJ2-3; D gene ambiguous. The CDR3 sequence is 15 residues long. V was cut by 0 bases and J by 10 bases, with 17 bases left in between. Germline CDR1 and CDR2: LGHNA and YSLEER. CDR3 loop: CASSQDIRSAIPQYF. The CDR3 nucleotides read TGCGCCAGCAGCCAAGATATTCGTTCGGCTATCCCGCAGTATTTT.

This clonotype has only a few counts. The chain is built from TRBV5-1 and TRBJ2-7; 9 bases agree with TRBD1. The V and J ends lost 4 bases and 3 bases, in that order; junction bases with no gene match: 8. Per the germline V gene, CDR1 is SGHRS and CDR2 is YFSETQ. CDR3 length: 15 amino acids. CDR3 in DNA: TGCGCCAGCAGCGAACGACAGGGGGAGAACTACGAGCAGTACTTC. Translating gives CASSERQGENYEQYF. Variable domain in full (rest from reference TRBV5-1 and TRBJ2-7): KAGVTQTPRYLIKTRGQQVTLSCSPISGHRSVSWYQQTPGQGLQFLFEYFSETQRNKGNFPGRFSGRQFSNSRSEMNVSTLELGDSALYLCASSERQGENYEQYFGPGTRLTVT.

This clonotype showed up many times. The chain joins TRBV4-3 to TRBJ2-1; maybe TRBD1 (6 bases). The V end lost 2 bases, the J end lost 5 bases, and 13 bases lay between the germline ends. The CDR3 has 15 amino acids. Per the germline V gene, CDR1 is LGHNA and CDR2 is YSLEER. The CDR3 DNA follows: TGCGCCAGCAGCCAAAGTCGTGCAGGGGACAATGAGCAGTTCTTC. Encoded protein: CASSQSRAGDNEQFF.

About this clonotype: This could be a read error, since a much larger clone is one nucleotide away. This rearrangement joins TRBV5-3 to TRBJ2-5, with D maybe TRBD1 (6 bases). TRBV5-3 is flagged as an ORF with uncertain function. The CDR3 consists of 14 residues. CDR3 sequence reads: CASSYTGMDETLYF. The DNA of the CDR3 is TGTGCCAGCAGCTATACAGGGATGGATGAGACCCTGTACTTC.

This clonotype was recorded at least ten times. The gene calls are TRBV6-1 and TRBJ2-3; D perhaps matches TRBD2 (6 bases). CDR3 length: 15 residues. CDR1 is MNHNS and CDR2 is SASEGT in the germline V gene. Trimming removed 8 bases at V and 4 bases at J, with 19 bases between. The CDR3 DNA sequence: TGTGCCAGCCTTACAGGACTATTCTCGGCAGATACGCAGTATTTT. Residues: CASLTGLFSADTQYF.

The chain uses TRBV4-3 and TRBJ2-1; possible D gene TRBD2, 5 bases. V was pared by 0 bases and J by 0 bases, with 9 bases between. This CDR3 region has 16 residues. The V gene's germline CDR1 is LGHNA and CDR2 YSLEER. CDR3 bases: TGCGCCAGCAGCCAAGATAGGAGGAGCTCCTACAATGAGCAGTTCTTC. The encoded protein is CASSQDRRSSYNEQFF.

This clonotype was observed at least ten times. The chain employs TRBV4-1 and TRBJ2-7, with TRBD2 matching over 10 bases. V lost 0 bases to trimming and J lost 2 bases; unmatched junction nucleotides: 7. In germline, CDR1 is MGHRA, CDR2 YSYEKL. The CDR3 spans 17 residues. CDR3 coding DNA: TGCGCCAGCAGCCAAGACAGCGGGACTAGCGTGACCTACGAGCAGTACTTC. As protein: CASSQDSGTSVTYEQYF.

This clonotype occurred once. A much larger clonotype is one base distant, so this may be a read error. The CDR3 nucleotides are TGTGCCAGCGGGTCCCCCAATGAAAAACTGTTTTTT. Its translation is CASGSPNEKLFF. V gene TRBV2 combines with J gene TRBJ1-4; D is undetermined. The CDR3 covers 12 residues. CDR1 SNHLY and CDR2 FYNNEI come from the germline V gene. Trimming took 8 bases from V and 5 from J, leaving 9 bases between them.

Comment on this clonotype: A much larger clone is a single base away; this may be a read error. The V gene is TRBV24-1, the J gene TRBJ2-1, with D hard to call. Trimming shortened V by 4 bases and J by 7 bases, and 10 bases separated the two germline ends. The CDR3 contains 13 residues. Per the germline V gene, CDR1 is KGHDR and CDR2 is SFDVKD. The CDR3 DNA is TGTGCCACCAGTGACTCCCCTTGGAATGAGCAGTTCTTC. This gives the protein CATSDSPWNEQFF.

This clonotype was counted only a few times. This chain joins TRBV30 and TRBJ2-1; maybe TRBD1 (6 bases). This CDR3 is built from 14 residues. V lost 4 bases and J 7 bases, leaving 17 bases between the germline ends. Germline loops: CDR1 GTSNPN, CDR2 SVGIG (reference sequence). CDR3 bases: TGTGCCTGGATTGAGGGGGTACACGGGAATGAGCAGTTCTTC. Translated, it gives CAWIEGVHGNEQFF.

Of note for this clonotype: No conserved phenylalanine or tryptophan ends this CDR3, so it is likely a read error. The rearrangement links TRBV7-2 to TRBJ2-7; D remains ambiguous. Germline-derived CDR1 and CDR2 are SGHTA and FQGNSA. This CDR3 has 15 residues. The CDR3 nucleotides are TGTGCCAGCAGCTTAGTGCCAGAAACCTCCTGCGAGCAGTACTCC. Its translation: CASSLVPETSCEQYS.

Note on this clonotype: Being one base from a much bigger clone, this may be a read error. The V gene is TRBV7-6, the J gene TRBJ2-5; 9 bases align to TRBD2. The V and J ends lost 5 bases and 3 bases, in that order; junction bases with no gene match: 10. The germline V gene has CDR1 SGHVS and CDR2 FNYEAQ. The CDR3 has 16 amino acids. In DNA form, the CDR3 reads TGTGCCAGCAGCGGTAGGCTAGCGGGAAGGGAAGAGACCCAGTACTTC. It translates to CASSGRLAGREETQYF.

The table lists this clonotype with many counts. The rearrangement links TRBV6-6 to TRBJ1-5; 7 nucleotides align to TRBD1. This CDR3 is built from 17 residues. CDR1 is MNHNY and CDR2 is SVGAGI in the germline V gene (reference sequence). Trimming removed 0 bases from V and 1 base from J; junction bases left unmatched: 6. Here the CDR3 reads CASSYSITGDSNQPQHF. The CDR3 DNA reads as TGTGCCAGCAGTTACTCGATCACAGGGGACAGCAATCAGCCCCAGCATTTT.

This clonotype was counted ten times or more. The rearrangement uses TRBV18 and TRBJ2-3; D unresolved. The CDR3 extends over 12 amino acids. The ends were cut back, 6 bases at V and 2 bases at J, with 6 bases in the middle. Per germline, CDR1 KGHSH and CDR2 LQKENI. CDR3 sequence: CASSEPTDTQYF. The CDR3 DNA is TGTGCCAGCTCCGAACCCACAGATACGCAGTATTTT.

At least ten counts were recorded for this clonotype. The J gene is TRBJ1-1, the V gene TRBV6-2 or TRBV6-3; 8 positions match TRBD1. This CDR3 has 16 residues. Germline V lookup: CDR1 MNHEY, CDR2 SVGEGT. The trim removed 0 bases at V and 4 bases at J, leaving 7 bases unmatched. CDR3 protein: CASSYSRYRGGTEAFF. The DNA for the CDR3 is TGTGCCAGCAGTTACTCGAGGTACAGGGGGGGCACTGAAGCTTTCTTT.

Only a few counts were recorded for this clonotype. V is TRBV27 and J is TRBJ2-3; 7 bases line up with TRBD1. Germline V CDR1 and CDR2: MNHEY, SMNVEV (reference sequence). This CDR3 region has 15 residues. V lost 5 bases and J lost 0; bases outside the gene matches: 5. In nucleotides, the CDR3 is TGTGCCAGCAGTCAATGGGACAGCAGCACAGATACGCAGTATTTT. Translation: CASSQWDSSTDTQYF.

The CDR3 bases are TGTGCCAGCAGCAGGATCTTCCGGGACAGGGGGCAGACTGAAGCTTTCTTT. It translates to CASSRIFRDRGQTEAFF. The chain links TRBV21-1 to TRBJ1-1; the table's D call, TRBD1, has no DNA check behind it. TRBV21-1 is an annotated pseudogene. The CDR3 is made up of 17 amino acids.

The sample holds many counts of this clonotype. In nucleotides, the CDR3 is TGTGCCTGGAGTGACGGACAGGGTAGTACTGAAGCTTTCTTT. Its protein product is CAWSDGQGSTEAFF. This rearrangement joins TRBV30 to TRBJ1-1, with TRBD1 matching 8 bases. The CDR3 has 14 residues. J lost 5 bases, V lost 1 base, and 6 bases had no gene match. The germline gives CDR1 GTSNPN, CDR2 SVGIG (reference sequence).

A word on this clonotype: One base away lies a much larger clone, so this may be a sequencing read error. The V and J genes are TRBV7-9 and TRBJ2-1, with D possibly TRBD1 on 5 matching bases. There are 16 residues in the CDR3. CDR1 is SEHNR and CDR2 is FQNEAQ in the germline V gene (reference sequence). The CDR3 here is CVSSSSRFGQFYEQFF. The CDR3 DNA reads TGTGTCAGCAGCTCCTCCCGATTCGGACAATTCTATGAGCAGTTCTTC.

In its sample, this clonotype was seen many times. This chain uses TRBV7-9 with TRBJ1-4; weak D call: TRBD1 (6 bases). Germline lookup yields CDR1 SEHNR and CDR2 FQNEAQ (reference sequence). Trimming pared 5 bases from V and 5 bases from J, leaving 18 bases between. This CDR3 region has 16 residues. In nucleotides, the CDR3 is TGTGCCAGCAGCCCGTGGACAGCGGGGTCGAATGAAAAACTGTTTTTT. Translated: CASSPWTAGSNEKLFF.